A selection of T cell receptor beta chains follows, all from one sample in a study of blood T cell repertoires in COVID-19. The data were produced by immunoSEQ multiplex PCR, yet TCRdb's version contains in-frame clones alone and is incomplete. The table lists some 150,000 clones, 85% of them singletons. The sample consisted of peripheral blood. Receptors originate from a middle-aged woman with active or convalescent COVID-19. Both conserved end residues are part of each CDR3. Each record gives: V gene, D gene, clone size, J gene, CDR3 protein, CDR3 DNA. The D gene is left open where the match is weak. Not every row has a clone size; where given, it reads once, few, many or a size class.

TRBV28	.	.	TRBJ2-1	CASSSPLQGPSSYNEQFF	TGTGCCAGCAGTTCCCCCCTGCAGGGGCCTAGCTCCTACAATGAGCAGTTCTTC
TRBV19	TRBD2	.	TRBJ2-1	CASSTELEREVLMDEQFF	TGTGCCAGTAGTACCGAGTTGGAGCGGGAGGTTTTAATGGATGAGCAGTTCTTC
TRBV7-9	.	.	TRBJ1-2	CASSLGGGYAYGYTF	TGTGCCAGCAGCTTAGGAGGCGGGTATGCCTATGGCTACACCTTC
TRBV6-4	TRBD1	.	TRBJ2-1	CASSADRGHEQFF	TGTGCCAGCAGTGCCGACAGGGGGCATGAGCAGTTCTTC
TRBV27	.	.	TRBJ2-7	CASSLSTGSSYEQYF	TGTGCCAGCAGTTTATCAACGGGGTCTTCCTACGAGCAGTACTTC
TRBV9	.	.	TRBJ1-6	CAKQQGDTGSPLHF	TGTGCCAAGCAGCAGGGCGATACTGGTTCACCCCTCCACTTT
TRBV7-2	.	.	TRBJ1-3	CASSLSNLNRNTIYF	TGTGCCAGCAGCTTATCCAACCTTAACAGAAACACCATATATTTT
TRBV10-1	TRBD2	.	TRBJ2-2	CASSPLAGNAGELFF	TGCGCCAGCAGCCCACTAGCGGGGAACGCCGGGGAGCTGTTTTTT
TRBV30	TRBD2	few	TRBJ2-1	CAWSVQAGGLNEQFF	TGTGCCTGGAGTGTACAAGCGGGAGGCCTTAATGAGCAGTTCTTC
TRBV19	.	.	TRBJ1-2	CASSRPGGHTYGYTF	TGTGCCAGTAGTAGACCGGGGGGCCACACCTATGGCTACACCTTC
TRBV30	TRBD1	once	TRBJ2-7	CAWSPRVRGYEQYF	TGTGCCTGGAGCCCCAGGGTCAGGGGGTACGAGCAGTACTTC
TRBV6-4	TRBD2	.	TRBJ2-3	CASSKTSGSTDTQYF	TGTGCCAGCAGTAAGACTAGCGGGAGCACAGATACGCAGTATTTT
TRBV1	.	.	TRBJ2-7	CTSSQKGHTEEQYF	TGCACCAGCAGCCAGAAGGGACACACGGAGGAGCAGTACTTC
TRBV11-3	TRBD2	.	TRBJ2-3	CASSSHGGADTQYF	TGTGCCAGCAGCTCCCACGGGGGGGCAGATACGCAGTATTTT
TRBV9	.	.	TRBJ2-3	CASSVSGGPGDTQYF	TGTGCCAGCAGCGTTTCCGGGGGGCCAGGGGATACGCAGTATTTT
TRBV6-5	.	.	TRBJ1-2	CASRQVKENYGYTF	TGTGCCAGCAGACAGGTTAAGGAAAACTATGGCTACACCTTC
TRBV6-2/TRBV6-3	.	.	TRBJ1-2	CASSYRQGFGYTF	TGTGCCAGCAGTTATCGGCAGGGATTTGGCTACACCTTC
TRBV29-1	.	.	TRBJ1-1	CSVWVVEAFF	TGCAGCGTTTGGGTAGTGGAGGCTTTCTTT
TRBV28	TRBD1	.	TRBJ1-2	CASSVLGTEYGYTF	TGTGCCAGCAGTGTCCTAGGGACAGAGTATGGCTACACCTTC
TRBV5-1	.	once	TRBJ2-2	CASSLGAKTTNTGELFF	TGCGCCAGCAGCTTGGGGGCGAAGACGACGAACACCGGGGAGCTGTTTTTT
TRBV28	TRBD2	few	TRBJ2-7	CASGLAGSYEQYF	TGTGCCAGCGGACTAGCGGGGTCCTACGAGCAGTACTTC
TRBV30	.	.	TRBJ1-1	CAWSVQSKAEAFF	TGTGCCTGGAGTGTACAGTCGAAGGCTGAAGCTTTCTTT
TRBV3-1/TRBV3-2	TRBD1	few	TRBJ1-5	CASSQRTGDQPQHF	TGTGCCAGCAGCCAACGGACAGGGGATCAGCCCCAGCATTTT
TRBV6-4	.	.	TRBJ2-3	CASKRTPSITDTQYF	TGTGCCAGCAAGAGGACACCATCCATCACAGATACGCAGTATTTT
TRBV7-2	.	.	TRBJ2-7	CASSLGGHREQYF	TGTGCCAGCAGCTTAGGTGGGCACCGGGAGCAGTACTTC
TRBV28	.	.	TRBJ1-5	CASLRWGGGNQPQHF	TGTGCCAGCTTAAGGTGGGGGGGCGGCAATCAGCCCCAGCATTTT
TRBV29-1	TRBD1	.	TRBJ1-1	CSVEAQGARTEAFF	TGCAGCGTTGAAGCCCAGGGGGCGCGTACTGAAGCTTTCTTT
TRBV6-5	TRBD2	.	TRBJ2-2	CASSPWGGAGELFF	TGTGCCAGCAGTCCTTGGGGAGGGGCCGGGGAGCTGTTTTTT
TRBV10-3	TRBD2	.	TRBJ2-5	CAISEPDMGLAGGGETQYF	TGTGCCATCAGTGAGCCTGATATGGGACTAGCGGGAGGGGGCGAGACCCAGTACTTC
TRBV28	.	.	TRBJ1-3	CASSLRWGGGNTIYF	TGTGCCAGCAGTTTACGGTGGGGGGGTGGAAACACCATATATTTT
TRBV11-2	TRBD1	once	TRBJ2-7	CASSPTTGTGGYEQYF	TGTGCCAGCAGTCCAACGACCGGGACAGGGGGCTACGAGCAGTACTTC
TRBV19	.	.	TRBJ1-5	CASSIVAGVAQPQHF	TGTGCCAGTAGTATAGTTGCCGGGGTTGCACAGCCCCAGCATTTT
TRBV9	.	once	TRBJ1-1	CASRERENTEAFF	TGTGCCAGCAGGGAGAGGGAGAACACTGAAGCTTTCTTT
TRBV2	TRBD2	.	TRBJ2-7	CASTGGSSYEQYF	TGTGCCAGCACGGGCGGGAGCTCCTACGAGCAGTACTTC
TRBV11-2	.	.	TRBJ1-5	CASSRGDNQPQHF	TGTGCCAGCAGCCGGGGAGACAATCAGCCCCAGCATTTT
TRBV10-3	.	.	TRBJ1-5	CAISESPTGNQPQHF	TGTGCCATCAGTGAGTCCCCCACCGGGAATCAGCCCCAGCATTTT
TRBV2	.	.	TRBJ1-2	CASSALTGVTRGYTF	TGTGCCAGCAGCGCCCTAACGGGGGTGACGCGGGGCTACACCTTC
TRBV19	.	few	TRBJ1-2	CASSRAGLYGYTF	TGTGCCAGTAGTAGGGCAGGGCTTTATGGCTACACCTTC
TRBV15	.	.	TRBJ1-5	CATSSLDWGQNQPQHF	TGTGCCACCAGCAGCCTCGATTGGGGGCAGAATCAGCCCCAGCATTTT
TRBV12-3/TRBV12-4	.	once	TRBJ1-5	CAILGGRNQPQHF	TGTGCCATCCTGGGGGGAAGGAATCAGCCCCAGCATTTT
TRBV5-6	.	.	TRBJ1-2	CASSYGQGYGYTF	TGTGCCAGCAGCTACGGCCAGGGGTATGGCTACACCTTC
TRBV19	TRBD1	.	TRBJ1-4	CASSPPGGGKLFF	TGTGCCAGTAGTCCGCCAGGGGGAGGAAAACTGTTTTTT
TRBV6-5	TRBD1	.	TRBJ1-1	CASSYGIGTVEAFF	TGTGCCAGCAGTTACGGCATTGGGACAGTAGAAGCTTTCTTT
TRBV30	.	.	TRBJ2-5	CAWSKSANKETQYF	TGTGCCTGGAGTAAGTCAGCGAATAAAGAGACCCAGTACTTC
TRBV30	.	.	TRBJ1-2	CAWSVGSRGYTF	TGTGCCTGGAGTGTAGGGAGTCGGGGCTACACCTTC
TRBV30	.	.	TRBJ2-7	CAWSVRQPTYEQYF	TGTGCCTGGAGTGTTCGACAGCCGACCTACGAGCAGTACTTC
TRBV28	TRBD1	.	TRBJ1-1	CASGGFTGGPEAFF	TGTGCCAGCGGAGGGTTCACAGGGGGGCCTGAAGCTTTCTTT
TRBV28	.	once	TRBJ1-2	CASTPGARWVYGYTF	TGTGCCAGCACCCCAGGGGCCAGGTGGGTCTATGGCTACACCTTC
TRBV28	TRBD1	few	TRBJ1-1	CASSSPGQGLMNTEAFF	TGTGCCAGCAGTTCTCCGGGACAGGGCCTAATGAACACTGAAGCTTTCTTT
TRBV30	.	.	TRBJ2-5	CAWSQPRGTQYF	TGTGCCTGGAGCCAACCACGGGGGACCCAGTACTTC
TRBV14	TRBD1	once	TRBJ2-3	CASRERTGSSTDTQYF	TGTGCCAGCAGAGAAAGGACAGGCTCTAGCACAGATACGCAGTATTTT
TRBV5-1	TRBD1	.	TRBJ1-6	CASSLAGGAVNSPLHF	TGCGCCAGCAGCTTGGCAGGGGGAGCTGTGAATTCACCCCTCCACTTT
TRBV5-6	.	once	TRBJ1-6	CASSYYGSSGIHF	TGTGCCAGCAGCTATTATGGCTCCTCGGGTATCCACTTT
TRBV5-1	TRBD1	.	TRBJ2-5	CASSLAKTQGFQETQYF	TGCGCCAGCAGCCTGGCAAAGACACAGGGGTTTCAAGAGACCCAGTACTTC
TRBV6-6	.	few	TRBJ1-3	CASSSPPLAGNTIYF	TGTGCCAGCAGTTCTCCGCCCCTAGCTGGAAACACCATATATTTT
TRBV27	TRBD1	.	TRBJ1-1	CASNSNRGRAEAFF	TGTGCCAGCAACTCAAACAGGGGAAGGGCTGAAGCTTTCTTT